Presented here are 3 T cell receptor beta chains from one specimen sequenced in a study of OX40 agonist ivuxolimab in advanced cancers. The receptor library was made with the immunoSEQ multiplex PCR assay. TCRdb re-hosts the immuneACCESS table, in-frame sequences only. Its copies lack some clones; in the studies checked, an unresolved V gene accounts for under half of them, and the cause for the rest is not known. The sample includes 95,000 to 150,000 clones, with roughly 95% observed a single time. Around 0.15% of the sample comes from the top ten. Sample: CD4+ or CD8+ T cells sorted from blood, taken in a trial of the OX40 agonist ivuxolimab. These receptors came from an adult with an advanced solid tumor such as melanoma, head and neck, liver or kidney cancer.

The chain employs TRBV4-1 and TRBJ2-7; the D is unclear. Trimming pared 0 bases from V and 4 bases from J, leaving 16 bases between. This CDR3 is 16 amino acids long. Germline V lookup: CDR1 MGHRA, CDR2 YSYEKL. CDR3: CASSQDSGARIYEQYF. For the CDR3, the DNA is TGCGCCAGCAGCCAAGATTCCGGAGCCCGTATTTACGAGCAGTACTTC.

The CDR3 loop is CASSPRTGAFSTDTQYF. CDR3 nucleotide sequence: TGTGCCAGCAGCCCGCGGACTGGGGCCTTTAGCACAGATACGCAGTATTTT. The genes are TRBV9 and TRBJ2-3; D may correspond to TRBD1 or TRBD2 (5 bases each). The CDR3 is 17 amino acids. Germline V gives CDR1 SGDLS, CDR2 YYNGEE. V lost 4 bases and J lost 0, with 18 bases in between. The full variable domain, with the rest looked up from reference TRBV9 and TRBJ2-3, is DSGVTQTPKHLITATGQRVTLRCSPRSGDLSVYWYQQSLDQGLQFLIQYYNGEERAKGNILERFSAQQFPDLHSELNLSSLELGDSALYFCASSPRTGAFSTDTQYFGPGTRLTVL.

The chain links TRBV19 to TRBJ1-5; the D is unclear. CDR1 LNHDA and CDR2 SQIVND come from the germline V gene (reference sequence). The CDR3 loop spans 15 amino acids. V was trimmed by 5 bases and J by 2 bases, leaving 13 bases between them. The chain's CDR3 is CASSLDISRNQPQHF. The DNA for the CDR3 is TGTGCCAGTAGTCTTGACATATCCCGCAATCAGCCCCAGCATTTT.